Listed here are 11 T cell receptor beta chains from one sample, sequenced in a study of shared clonotypes between healthy human individuals. Produced via immunoSEQ multiplex PCR; TCRdb's table is partial and in-frame only. The data show about 680,000 clones, around 73% seen once. The material sequenced was memory CD4+ T cells sorted from blood. Subset indicated: CD45RA-negative fraction. All receptors come from a woman under 40 in good health.

This clone has more than one count but fewer than ten. The rearrangement joins TRBV10-3 to TRBJ2-2; no definite D call. Per the germline V gene, CDR1 is ENHRY and CDR2 is SYGVKD. CDR3 length: 12 amino acids. V dropped 3 bases and J dropped 10 bases, with 9 bases sitting between them. The CDR3 sequence is CAISDNGEELFF. In DNA, the CDR3 is TGTGCCATCAGTGATAACGGCGAGGAGCTGTTTTTT.

This chain connects TRBV5-4 to TRBJ2-2, with D uncertain. The CDR3 loop spans 13 amino acids. V lost 0 bases and J 6 bases, leaving 6 bases between the germline ends. CDR1 and CDR2 (germline): SGHNT, YYREEE (reference sequence). This chain's CDR3 is CASSLAYAGELFF. CDR3 nucleotide sequence: TGTGCCAGCAGCTTGGCGTACGCCGGGGAGCTGTTTTTT. Using reference TRBV5-4 and TRBJ2-2 for the parts outside the CDR3, the full variable domain is ETGVTQSPTHLIKTRGQQVTLRCSSQSGHNTVSWYQQALGQGPQFIFQYYREEENGRGNFPPRFSGLQFPNYSSELNVNALELDDSALYLCASSLAYAGELFFGEGSRLTVL.

The chain couples TRBV30 to TRBJ1-3; 9 bases fit TRBD1. Germline assignment: CDR1 GTSNPN and CDR2 SVGIG (reference sequence). The V gene end was trimmed by 3 bases and the J gene end by 2 bases; junction bases not matched to a gene: 5. The CDR3 has 15 amino acids. The CDR3 DNA sequence: TGTGCCTGGAGCGGGACAGGGACTGCTGGAAACACCATATATTTT. It specifies CAWSGTGTAGNTIYF.

The chain links TRBV7-9 to TRBJ2-3; 13 bases line up with TRBD2. This CDR3 region has 16 residues. Germline V CDR1 and CDR2: SEHNR, FQNEAQ (reference sequence). J lost 2 bases, V lost 3 bases, and 2 bases had no gene match. The CDR3 is CASSFTSGRATDTQYF. The CDR3 bases are TGTGCCAGCAGCTTTACTAGCGGGAGGGCCACAGATACGCAGTATTTT.

V is TRBV25-1 and J is TRBJ2-1; D may be TRBD2 (6 bases). This CDR3 has 13 residues. The germline V gene has CDR1 MGHDK and CDR2 SYGVNS. Trimming cost V 7 bases and J 7 bases, with 14 bases left between them. The CDR3 region has the DNA TGTGCCAGCACCCCTGAGAGCGGGAATGAGCAGTTCTTC. This codes for CASTPESGNEQFF.

In DNA form, the CDR3 reads TGTGCCAGCAGTGAGGGACCCCTCTCCTACGAGCAGTACTTC. Translation: CASSEGPLSYEQYF. This chain links TRBV2 with TRBJ2-5; D may correspond to TRBD1 or TRBD2 (5 bases each). Matching the DNA end better, TRBJ2-7 makes the J call doubtful. Germline assignment: CDR1 SNHLY and CDR2 FYNNEI. The CDR3 has 14 residues.

V is TRBV7-2 and J is TRBJ1-3; 7 bases line up with TRBD1. This CDR3 is 18 amino acids long. In germline, CDR1 is SGHTA, CDR2 FQGNSA. The ends lost 5 bases at V and 1 base at J; junction bases unmatched: 14. The CDR3 DNA is TGTGCCAGCAGCCAGAGGGGGCACGGAGCTTTTTCTGGAAACACCATATATTTT. Protein: CASSQRGHGAFSGNTIYF.

The chain recombines TRBV18 with TRBJ2-2, with D hard to call. Trimming shortened V by 5 bases and J by 4 bases, and 8 bases separated the two germline ends. The germline CDR1 and CDR2 sequences are KGHSH and LQKENI. This CDR3 is 13 amino acids long. CDR3: CASSYEGTGELFF. For the CDR3, the DNA is TGTGCCAGCTCATATGAAGGCACCGGGGAGCTGTTTTTT.

The rearrangement joins TRBV7-9 to TRBJ2-2; no reliable D call. V dropped 1 base and J dropped 2 bases, with 8 bases sitting between them. Germline V gene lookup returns CDR1 SEHNR and CDR2 FQNEAQ (reference sequence). CDR3 length equals 15 residues. CDR3 DNA sequence: TGTGCCAGCAGCTTAGGTCTAGATAACACCGGGGAGCTGTTTTTT. Residues: CASSLGLDNTGELFF.

The chain is built from TRBV28 and TRBJ2-7; D not resolved. CDR3 length: 13 residues. The germline gives CDR1 MDHEN, CDR2 SYDVKM. The germline V and J ends were trimmed by 3 bases and 6 bases, with 12 bases remaining between them. CDR3 sequence: CASSLRRPGEQYF. CDR3 nucleotide sequence: TGTGCCAGCAGTTTGCGAAGACCAGGCGAGCAGTACTTC. The full variable domain, with the rest looked up from reference TRBV28 and TRBJ2-7, is DVKVTQSSRYLVKRTGEKVFLECVQDMDHENMFWYRQDPGLGLRLIYFSYDVKMKEKGDIPEGYSVSREKKERFSLILESASTNQTSMYLCASSLRRPGEQYFGPGTRLTVT.

This clone was detected once. The CDR3 region has the DNA TGTGCCAGCAGTGATTATTTAGGGGCGGACGAGCAGTACTTC. It translates to CASSDYLGADEQYF. This chain joins TRBV2 and TRBJ2-7; possibly TRBD1 for D (5 bases). Looked up from germline, CDR1 is SNHLY and CDR2 is FYNNEI. There are 14 residues in the CDR3. V was trimmed by 3 bases and J by 5 bases, leaving 14 bases between them.